This TCR beta chain was retrieved from a study of T cell clonotyping in hematopoietic cell transplantation. About this clone: Antigen unknown.

The repertoire was sequenced with immunoSEQ multiplex PCR; TCRdb's copy has only in-frame clones and lacks some. Of 10,000 to 15,000 clones in the sample, roughly 89% are singletons; the top ten hold around 3.9%. General study findings and limits: Recipient TCR diversity dropped after transplant; expanded clonotypes rose from day 30 to 180. CD4 and CD8 repertoire contributions could not be separated without sorting.

The CDR3 has 18 amino acids. V lost 6 bases, J lost 2 bases, and 8 bases stayed unmatched. Germline V gene lookup returns CDR1 PRHDT and CDR2 FYEKMQ (reference sequence). This clonotype originated in a human donor who either received an allogeneic hematopoietic cell transplant for a myeloid malignancy or was a related donor (not recorded which). Some clones in this sample may be carry-over from other donors' samples. Sequences were obtained from peripheral blood mononuclear cells. The chain has TRBV13 and TRBJ2-3, with 16 positions matching TRBD2. CDR3: CASRTGTSGGADTDTQYF. The CDR3 DNA reads TGTGCCAGCAGGACCGGGACTAGCGGGGGGGCCGACACAGATACGCAGTATTTT.